This TCR beta chain was identified in a study of T cell responses to AZD1222 COVID-19 vaccine. Study-level results: Recipients of two AZD1222 doses showed rising Spike-specific TCR breadth and depth.

TCRdb's copy holds only in-frame clones and misses some; the assay was immunoSEQ multiplex PCR. The sample lists 160,000 or so clones, around 90% seen once, with less than 3% in the top ten. As concerns this clone: Its cognate antigen is unknown.

Germline loops: CDR1 SQVTM, CDR2 ANQGSEA. The CDR3 has 14 amino acids. The rearrangement uses TRBV29-1 and TRBJ2-1; D perhaps matches TRBD1 (6 bases). Material: peripheral blood, obtained on day 0 of AZD1222 vaccination. The TCR originated in an adult in good health. CDR3 bases: TGCAGTGCTACGTCGGACAGTGTCGGGAATGAGCAGTTCTTC. This sequence encodes CSATSDSVGNEQFF.